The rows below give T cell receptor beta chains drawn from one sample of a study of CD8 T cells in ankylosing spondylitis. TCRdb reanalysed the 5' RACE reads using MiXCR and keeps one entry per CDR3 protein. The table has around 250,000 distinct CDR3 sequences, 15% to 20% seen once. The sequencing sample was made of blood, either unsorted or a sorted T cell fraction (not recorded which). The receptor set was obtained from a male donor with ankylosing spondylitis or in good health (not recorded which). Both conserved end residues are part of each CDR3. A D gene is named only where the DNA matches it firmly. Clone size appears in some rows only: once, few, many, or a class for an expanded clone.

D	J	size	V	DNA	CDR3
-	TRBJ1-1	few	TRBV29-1	TGCAGCGTTGGACTACAGGGTCCCACTGAAGCTTTCTTT	CSVGLQGPTEAFF
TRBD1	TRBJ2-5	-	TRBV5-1	TGCGCCAGCAGCGTTGGGGGACAGAAGCAAGAGACCCAGTACTTC	CASSVGGQKQETQYF
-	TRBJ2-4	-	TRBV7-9	TGTGCCAGCAGCCCCCGCGGGGCGTTAGCCAAAAACATTCAGTACTTC	CASSPRGALAKNIQYF
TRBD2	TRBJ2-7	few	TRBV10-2	TGCGCCAGCAGTGTAGCGGGAGTGGGAGACGAGCAGTACTTC	CASSVAGVGDEQYF
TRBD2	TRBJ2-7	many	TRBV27	TGTGCCAGCAGCTTAGCGGGAGGCTACGAGCAGTACTTC	CASSLAGGYEQYF
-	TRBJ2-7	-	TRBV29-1	TGCAGCGTTAACACTGGGGTCTACGAGCAGTACTTC	CSVNTGVYEQYF
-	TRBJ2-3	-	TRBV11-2	TGTGCCAGCAGCCCGATACTAGAGCCAGATACGCAGTATTTT	CASSPILEPDTQYF
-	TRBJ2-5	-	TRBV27	TGTGCCAGCAGTCCTCATCAGGGTCCGTACCAAGAGACCCAGTACTTC	CASSPHQGPYQETQYF
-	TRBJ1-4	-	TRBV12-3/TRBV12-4	TGTGCCAGCAGTTTAGGACCCAATGAAAAACTGTTTTTT	CASSLGPNEKLFF
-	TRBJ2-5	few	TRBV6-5	TGTGCCAGCAGTTACGCGTACCAAGAGACCCAGTACTTC	CASSYAYQETQYF
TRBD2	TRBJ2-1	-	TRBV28	TGTGCCAGCAGTTTCCCCGAGGCTAGCGGGATCCACAATGAGCAGTTCTTC	CASSFPEASGIHNEQFF
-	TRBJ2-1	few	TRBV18	TGTGCCAGCTCAACTGGGACACGAAATGAGCAGTTCTTC	CASSTGTRNEQFF
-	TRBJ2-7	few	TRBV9	TGTGCCAGCAGCGCCCGGGGCTACGAGCAGTACTTC	CASSARGYEQYF
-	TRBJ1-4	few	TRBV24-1	TGTGCCACCGCCGGGTGGGGTAATGAAAAACTGTTTTTT	CATAGWGNEKLFF
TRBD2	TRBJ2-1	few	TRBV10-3	TGTGCCATCAGTGAGTCTATAGCGGGAGATCCGGACAATGAGCAGTTCTTC	CAISESIAGDPDNEQFF
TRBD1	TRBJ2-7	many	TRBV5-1	TGCGCCAGCAGCACCGGGACAGACTCCTACGAGCAGTACTTC	CASSTGTDSYEQYF
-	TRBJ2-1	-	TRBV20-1	TGCAGTGCTAGAGATCTCTCGGGTAGAAGGAATGAGCAGTTCTTC	CSARDLSGRRNEQFF
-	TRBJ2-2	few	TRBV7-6	TGTGCCAGCAGCTTAGGCCTCCTCACCGGGGAGCTGTTTTTT	CASSLGLLTGELFF
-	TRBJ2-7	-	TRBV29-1	TGCAGCGGTGCGACAGACTCCTACGAGCAGTACTTC	CSGATDSYEQYF
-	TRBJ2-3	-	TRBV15	TGTGCCACCAGCAGAGATCGGAGGGGAAGCACAGATACGCAGTATTTT	CATSRDRRGSTDTQYF
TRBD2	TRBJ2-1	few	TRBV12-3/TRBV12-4	TGTGCCAGCAGTTTTGCACTAGCGGGAGGACACAATGAGCAGTTCTTC	CASSFALAGGHNEQFF
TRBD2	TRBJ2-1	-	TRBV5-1	TGCGCCAGCAGCTTGCATGATCGGCCTAGCGGGACCCCAACCTCCTACAATGAGCAGTTCTTC	CASSLHDRPSGTPTSYNEQFF